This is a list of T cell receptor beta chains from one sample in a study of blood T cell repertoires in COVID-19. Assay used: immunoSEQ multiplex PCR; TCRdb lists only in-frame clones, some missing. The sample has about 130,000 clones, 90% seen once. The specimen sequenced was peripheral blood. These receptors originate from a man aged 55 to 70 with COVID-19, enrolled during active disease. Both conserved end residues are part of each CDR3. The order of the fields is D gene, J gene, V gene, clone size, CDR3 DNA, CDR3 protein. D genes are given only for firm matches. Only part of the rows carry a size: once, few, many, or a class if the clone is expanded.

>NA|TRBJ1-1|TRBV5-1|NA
TGCGCCAGCAGCTTGCAGGGGCTGGGCACTGAAGCTTTCTTT
CASSLQGLGTEAFF
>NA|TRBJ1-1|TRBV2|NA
TGTGCCAGCAGTGTCTGGGGGGGGCTTTTCACTGAAGCTTTCTTT
CASSVWGGLFTEAFF
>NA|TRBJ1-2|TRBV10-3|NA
TGTGCCATCAGTGAAGGCGGACAGACCTACTATGGCTACACCTTC
CAISEGGQTYYGYTF
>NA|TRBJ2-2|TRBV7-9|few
TGTGCCAGCTCGCCCACCCAGGGCGAGGACTACGGGGAGCTGTTTTTT
CASSPTQGEDYGELFF
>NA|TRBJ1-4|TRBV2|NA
TGTGCCAGCAGTGGGGGGGGCGCGGGTGAAAAACTGTTTTTT
CASSGGGAGEKLFF
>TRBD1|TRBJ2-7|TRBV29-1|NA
TGCAGCGTTTTGGCCAGGGGGACCTACGAGCAGTACTTC
CSVLARGTYEQYF
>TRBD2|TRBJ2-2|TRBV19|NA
TGTGCCAATAACAGGACCTTGAATCGACTAGCCCGAGAGCTGTTTTTT
CANNRTLNRLARELFF
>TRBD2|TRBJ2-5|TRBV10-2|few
TGCGCCAGCACCTCGACTAGCGGGAGGGAGACCCAGTACTTC
CASTSTSGRETQYF
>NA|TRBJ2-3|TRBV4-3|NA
TGCGCCAGCAGCCAAGATCTCTCCGGGTCTCGGGCAGATACGCAGTATTTT
CASSQDLSGSRADTQYF
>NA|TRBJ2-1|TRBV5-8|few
TGTGCCAGCAGCTTGTCCGGCGGGAACTACAATGAGCAGTTCTTC
CASSLSGGNYNEQFF
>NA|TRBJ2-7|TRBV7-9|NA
TGTGCCAGCAGCCCCGCGACAGGTGGGTACTACGAGCAGTACTTC
CASSPATGGYYEQYF
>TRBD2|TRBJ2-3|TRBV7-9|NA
TGTGCCAGCAGCTCCCAGCGGGAGGGGCGGGGCACAGATACGCAGTATTTT
CASSSQREGRGTDTQYF
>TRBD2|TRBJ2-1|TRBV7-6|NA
TGTGCCAGCAGCTTAACCGTAGCGGGAGCTACCTACAATGAGCAGTTCTTC
CASSLTVAGATYNEQFF
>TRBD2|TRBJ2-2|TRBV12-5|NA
TGTGCTAGTGGTAGCCGGGACTATATACCCGGGGAGCTGTTTTTT
CASGSRDYIPGELFF
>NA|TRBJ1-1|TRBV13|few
TGTGCCAGCAGCCTGAGTACTGAAGCTTTCTTT
CASSLSTEAFF
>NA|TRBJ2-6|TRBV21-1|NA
TGTGCCAGCTCCCCTAGGACTAGCGGGAGTTCTTTTTCCTGCTCTGGGGCCAACGTCCTGACTTTC
CASSPRTSGSSFSCSGANVLTF
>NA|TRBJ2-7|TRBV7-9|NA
TGTGCCAGCAGCACCCTGGGAGAGGAGCAGTACTTC
CASSTLGEEQYF
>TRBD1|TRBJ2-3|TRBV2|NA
TGTGCCAGCAGTGGTGACAGGGCCGATACGCAGTATTTT
CASSGDRADTQYF
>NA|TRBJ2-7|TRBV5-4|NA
TGTGCCAGCAGCTTGGGGGCAGGGAGGAACGAGCAGTACTTC
CASSLGAGRNEQYF
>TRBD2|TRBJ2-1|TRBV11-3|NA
TGTGCCAGCAGCCCTCTAGCGGCCTACAATGAGCAGTTCTTC
CASSPLAAYNEQFF
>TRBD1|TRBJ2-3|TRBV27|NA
TGTGCCAGCAGTAAAATCCGGGACAGGGTTCAAAATACGCAGTATTTT
CASSKIRDRVQNTQYF
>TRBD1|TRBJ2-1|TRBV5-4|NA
TGTGCCAGCAGCTTGGCGGGACAGGGAGAGCAGTTCTTC
CASSLAGQGEQFF
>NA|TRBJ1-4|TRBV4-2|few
TGTGCCAGCAGCCAAGAGCCAGGGTTGACTAATGAAAAACTGTTTTTT
CASSQEPGLTNEKLFF
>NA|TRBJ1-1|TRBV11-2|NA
TGTGCCAGCAGCTCCCGGAAAGGGGTGGTGTTGGGCACTGAAGCTTTCTTT
CASSSRKGVVLGTEAFF
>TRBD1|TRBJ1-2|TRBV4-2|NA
TGTGCCAGCAGCCTAGAACTTTCCGGGACAGGGACAAACTATGGCTACACCTTC
CASSLELSGTGTNYGYTF
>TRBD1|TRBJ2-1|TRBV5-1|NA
TGCGCCAGCAGCTTGTCAGGGGGAAGCAATGAGCAGTTCTTC
CASSLSGGSNEQFF
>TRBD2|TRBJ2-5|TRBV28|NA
TGTGCCAGCAGGCATGGACTAGCGGGAGTTGCAGAGACCCAGTACTTC
CASRHGLAGVAETQYF
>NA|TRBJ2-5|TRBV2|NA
TGTGCCAGCAGTGTTTCGCGGCAAGAGACCCAGTACTTC
CASSVSRQETQYF
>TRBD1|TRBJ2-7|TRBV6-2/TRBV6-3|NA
TGTGCCAGCAGTTCAGGGGGACCAAAGGGGGACGAGCAGTACTTC
CASSSGGPKGDEQYF
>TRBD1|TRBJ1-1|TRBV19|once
TGTGCCAGTAGGGAGGGGGCAAGGACTGAAGCTTTCTTT
CASREGARTEAFF
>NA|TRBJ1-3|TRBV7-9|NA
TGTGCCAGCAGTAGTGGGGTTGGGGGCCGCTCTGGAAACACCATATATTTT
CASSSGVGGRSGNTIYF
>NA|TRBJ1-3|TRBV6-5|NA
TGTGCCAGCAGTTCTCCTGGAAACACCATATATTTT
CASSSPGNTIYF
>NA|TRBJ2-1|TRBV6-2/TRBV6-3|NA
TGTGCCAGCAGTCCCCGGACGGGGGATAGGGGCTACAATGAGCAGTTCTTC
CASSPRTGDRGYNEQFF
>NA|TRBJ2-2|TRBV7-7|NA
TGTGCTAGCAGCTTAGGTCCGGGACACTCCACCGGGGAGCTGTTTTTT
CASSLGPGHSTGELFF
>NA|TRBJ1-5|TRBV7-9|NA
TGTGCCAGCAGGGGGGAACAGGGTCAGCCCCAGCATTTT
CASRGEQGQPQHF
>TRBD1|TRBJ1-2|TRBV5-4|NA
TGTGCCAGCAGCTTGGTGGGGGGGGCGACAGGGGCCTTTGGCTACACCTTC
CASSLVGGATGAFGYTF
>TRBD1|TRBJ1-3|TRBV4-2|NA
TGTGCCAGCAGCCAGATACCGGGACAGGGAAGTAACACCATATATTTT
CASSQIPGQGSNTIYF
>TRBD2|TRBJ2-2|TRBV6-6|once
TGTGCCAGCAGACGGGGACTAGCCCTAAACACCGGGGAGCTGTTTTTT
CASRRGLALNTGELFF
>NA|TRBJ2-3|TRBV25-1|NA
TGTGCCAGCAGGGAAAACTTAAGGGGATTCCCTAGCACAGATACGCAGTATTTT
CASRENLRGFPSTDTQYF
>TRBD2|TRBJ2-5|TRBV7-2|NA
TGTGCCAGCAGCTTAGCTTTCTCGGGGCTTTCGGGGGGGGAGACCCAGTACTTC
CASSLAFSGLSGGETQYF
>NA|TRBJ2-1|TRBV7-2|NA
TGTGCCAGCAGGCCAGGCCGAATATACAATGAGCAGTTCTTC
CASRPGRIYNEQFF
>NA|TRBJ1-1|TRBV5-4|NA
TGTGCCAGCAGCCCCCCCTTATCTGCCGGGACTGAAGCTTTCTTT
CASSPPLSAGTEAFF
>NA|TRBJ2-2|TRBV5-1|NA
TGCGCCAGCAGCCAGGACAGACCTAACACCGGGGAGCTGTTTTTT
CASSQDRPNTGELFF
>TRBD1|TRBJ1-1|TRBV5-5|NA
TGTGCCAGCAGCAAGATGTCCGGGACAGGGTCCTCCCAAGCTTTCTTT
CASSKMSGTGSSQAFF
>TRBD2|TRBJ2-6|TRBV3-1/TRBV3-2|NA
TGTGCCAGCAGCCCCCGGGGGACTAGCGGGAGTGGTGGGGCCAACGTCCTGACTTTC
CASSPRGTSGSGGANVLTF
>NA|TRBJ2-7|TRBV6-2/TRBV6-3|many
TGTGCCAGCAGTTACTCTGGGGGCCACTACGAGCAGTACTTC
CASSYSGGHYEQYF
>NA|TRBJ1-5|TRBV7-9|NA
TGTGCCAGCAGCTTAGGAGAGAGTAGCAATCAGCCCCAGCATTTT
CASSLGESSNQPQHF
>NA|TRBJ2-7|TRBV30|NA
TGTGCCTGCAGCGGCTCCTACGAGCAGTACTTC
CACSGSYEQYF
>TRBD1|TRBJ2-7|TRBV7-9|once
TGTGCCAGCAGCTCAAAGACAGGGGTCCTCGAGCAGTACTTC
CASSSKTGVLEQYF
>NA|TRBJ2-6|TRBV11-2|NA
TGTGCCAGCAGCTTAAATTTGGCGGGACAGAGATCTGGGGCCAACGTCCTGACTTTC
CASSLNLAGQRSGANVLTF
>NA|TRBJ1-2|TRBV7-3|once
TGTGCCAGCAGCCCGGGCGGGGACTATGGCTACACCTTC
CASSPGGDYGYTF